The subject of this entry is one T cell receptor (beta chain). Produced via immunoSEQ multiplex PCR; TCRdb's table is partial and in-frame only. The sample lists approximately 480,000 clones, approximately 90% occurring once. The data stem from a study of blood T cell repertoires in COVID-19. Participants' reported clinical history set cohort assignment. The sequenced sample consisted of PBMCs or T cells enriched from blood (not recorded which). The sequence was collected from a young woman who had recovered from COVID-19.

The CDR3 DNA reads as TGTGCCACGAGGTTAGGGGGGGGGAACACTGAAGCTTTCTTT. Translated: CATRLGGGNTEAFF. The chain links TRBV25-1 to TRBJ1-1; tentatively, D is TRBD1 (6 bases). With 10 bases removed from V and 1 base from J, the gap between germline ends came to 16 bases. CDR1 is MGHDK, CDR2 SYGVNS, per germline. CDR3 length: 14 amino acids.